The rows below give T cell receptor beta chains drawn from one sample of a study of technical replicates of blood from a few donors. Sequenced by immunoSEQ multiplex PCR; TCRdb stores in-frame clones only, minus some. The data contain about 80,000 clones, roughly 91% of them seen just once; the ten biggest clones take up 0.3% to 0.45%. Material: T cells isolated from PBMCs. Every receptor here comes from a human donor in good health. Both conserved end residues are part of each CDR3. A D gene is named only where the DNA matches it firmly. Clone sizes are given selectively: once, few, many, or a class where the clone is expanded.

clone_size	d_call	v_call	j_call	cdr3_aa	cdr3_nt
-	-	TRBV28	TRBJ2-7	CASMGHSSYEQYF	TGTGCCAGCATGGGACATAGCTCCTACGAGCAGTACTTC
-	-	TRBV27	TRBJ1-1	CASRKQFMNTEAFF	TGTGCCAGCAGGAAACAGTTCATGAACACTGAAGCTTTCTTT
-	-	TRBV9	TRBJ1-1	CASSAIQNTEAFF	TGTGCCAGCAGCGCCATACAGAACACTGAAGCTTTCTTT
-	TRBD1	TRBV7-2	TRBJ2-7	CASSLAGTVFYEQYF	TGTGCCAGCAGCTTAGCCGGGACAGTATTCTACGAGCAGTACTTC
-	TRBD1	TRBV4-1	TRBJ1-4	CASSHRTGLEKLFF	TGCGCCAGCAGCCACAGGACAGGGTTGGAAAAACTGTTTTTT
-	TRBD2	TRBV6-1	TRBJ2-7	CASSEFPLAVILRKQYF	TGTGCCAGCAGTGAATTCCCTCTAGCGGTTATTCTACGAAAGCAGTACTTC
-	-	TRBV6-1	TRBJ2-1	CASSESVRYPHYEQFF	TGTGCCAGCAGTGAATCCGTCCGCTACCCCCATTACGAGCAGTTCTTC
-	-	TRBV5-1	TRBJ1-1	CASSLDRADTEAFF	TGCGCCAGCAGCTTGGACAGGGCGGACACTGAAGCTTTCTTT
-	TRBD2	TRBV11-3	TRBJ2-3	CASSSGAGGYRDTQYF	TGTGCCAGCAGCTCCGGAGCGGGAGGGTACAGAGATACGCAGTATTTT
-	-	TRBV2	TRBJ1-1	CASKREQGNTEAFF	TGTGCCAGCAAGAGAGAACAGGGTAACACTGAAGCTTTCTTT
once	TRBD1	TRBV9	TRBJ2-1	CASSGSGTGGRQFF	TGTGCCAGCAGCGGTTCCGGGACAGGGGGCCGGCAGTTCTTC
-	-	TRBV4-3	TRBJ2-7	CASSQGGYEQYF	TGCGCCAGCAGCCAAGGAGGGTACGAGCAGTACTTC
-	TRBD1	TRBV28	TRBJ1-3	CASKTGGGNTIYF	TGTGCCAGCAAGACAGGGGGAGGAAACACCATATATTTT
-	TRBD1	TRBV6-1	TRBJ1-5	CASSKMGQPNQPQHF	TGTGCCAGCAGTAAAATGGGACAGCCTAATCAGCCCCAGCATTTT
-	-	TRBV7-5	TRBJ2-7	CVRSTRWPRGHSSYEQYF	TGTGTCAGAAGCACGCGTTGGCCCAGGGGCCACAGCTCCTACGAGCAGTACTTC
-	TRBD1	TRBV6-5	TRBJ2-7	CASRLGQGNGQYF	TGTGCCAGCAGGTTGGGACAGGGGAACGGGCAGTACTTC